A selection of T cell receptor beta chains follows, all from one sample in a study of T-cell reconstitution after alpha-beta-depleted transplantation in children. Each CDR3 protein gets one entry after TCRdb re-called the PCR reads with MiXCR. The table shows 280,000 or so distinct CDR3 sequences, with 11% occurring only once. The sequencing used peripheral blood, collected 180 days after TCRalphabeta/CD19-depleted stem cell transplant. The receptors come from a male patient aged 2 to 9 who had a stem cell transplant for chronic granulomatous disease, so the T cells may come from the graft donor. Each CDR3 is given with its conserved first and last residue. The order of the fields is clone size, J gene, V gene, D gene, CDR3 protein, CDR3 DNA. D genes are given only for firm matches. Some rows mark clone size as missing; the rest say once, few, many or name a class of expanded clone.

many TRBJ2-1 TRBV7-3 TRBD2 CASSLGSGGASYNEQFF TGTGCCAGCAGCTTAGGGAGCGGGGGAGCCTCCTACAATGAGCAGTTCTTC
many TRBJ2-7 TRBV28 . CASSFEGGSSYEQYF TGTGCCAGCAGTTTTGAGGGGGGCTCGTCCTACGAGCAGTACTTC
. TRBJ2-1 TRBV3-1 TRBD2 CASSQAGTSGGADDEQFF TGTGCCAGCAGCCAAGCCGGGACTAGCGGGGGGGCCGACGATGAGCAGTTCTTC
many TRBJ2-1 TRBV11-2 TRBD2 CASSSIAGGPGEQFF TGTGCCAGCAGCTCCATAGCGGGGGGGCCTGGTGAGCAGTTCTTC
. TRBJ1-1 TRBV7-9 . CASSLGDRWKTEAFF TGTGCCAGCAGCTTAGGAGACAGATGGAAAACTGAAGCTTTCTTT
many TRBJ2-3 TRBV5-1 TRBD2 CASSFRWREQIDTQYF TGCGCCAGCAGCTTTCGTTGGCGGGAGCAGATAGATACGCAGTATTTT
many TRBJ1-6 TRBV5-6 . CASSFSPGPLHF TGTGCCAGCAGCTTTTCTCCAGGTCCTCTCCACTTT
. TRBJ1-2 TRBV28 . CASKLENYGYTF TGTGCCAGCAAATTGGAGAACTATGGCTACACCTTC
many TRBJ2-1 TRBV29-1 . CSVESDGRHNEQFF TGCAGCGTTGAATCGGACGGCCGGCACAATGAGCAGTTCTTC
. TRBJ2-2 TRBV5-4 TRBD2 CASSSGLAGVSDTGELFF TGTGCCAGCAGCTCAGGACTAGCGGGAGTGTCCGACACCGGGGAGCTGTTTTTT
many TRBJ2-7 TRBV2 TRBD1 CASIWTGADEQYF TGTGCCAGCATCTGGACAGGGGCCGACGAGCAGTACTTC
. TRBJ2-3 TRBV4-2 . CASRSKTGRFYTDTQYF TGTGCCAGCAGATCCAAGACAGGGAGGTTTTACACAGATACGCAGTATTTT
many TRBJ2-2 TRBV7-3 TRBD2 CASSSLSGVGELFF TGTGCCAGCAGCTCCCTCAGCGGGGTCGGGGAGCTGTTTTTT
. TRBJ2-1 TRBV30 . CACGPGQFF TGTGCCTGCGGGCCAGGGCAGTTCTTC
many TRBJ2-7 TRBV5-1 TRBD1 CASSLGKGQASSYEQYF TGCGCCAGCAGCTTGGGCAAGGGACAGGCGAGCTCCTACGAGCAGTACTTC
many TRBJ2-1 TRBV29-1 . CSVERGAYPEQFF TGCAGCGTTGAAAGGGGGGCCTACCCTGAGCAGTTCTTC
few TRBJ2-3 TRBV20-1 TRBD2 CSARMRGGGTDTQYF TGCAGTGCTAGAATGCGGGGGGGAGGCACAGATACGCAGTATTTT
. TRBJ2-7 TRBV4-2 . CASSQDPGDSYEQYF TGTGCCAGCAGCCAAGACCCAGGGGACTCCTACGAGCAGTACTTC
many TRBJ1-1 TRBV7-8 . CASSFLWQGMGTEAFF TGTGCCAGCAGCTTCCTCTGGCAGGGCATGGGCACTGAAGCTTTCTTT
many TRBJ2-7 TRBV5-5 . CASRDRHFSYEQYF TGTGCCAGCAGGGACCGACACTTTTCCTACGAGCAGTACTTC
many TRBJ2-7 TRBV6-1 TRBD1 CASSVDGTGRPYEQYF TGTGCCAGCAGCGTAGATGGGACAGGGAGGCCGTACGAGCAGTACTTC
many TRBJ1-5 TRBV7-2 . CASSESGTVKNQPQHF TGTGCCAGCAGCGAATCCGGGACGGTAAAAAATCAGCCCCAGCATTTT
. TRBJ2-1 TRBV28 . CASSTPDRTYNEQFF TGTGCCAGCAGTACCCCAGACAGGACTTACAATGAGCAGTTCTTC
many TRBJ2-5 TRBV15 . CATSRDTGEEETQYF TGTGCCACCAGCAGAGATACTGGGGAAGAAGAGACCCAGTACTTC
many TRBJ2-7 TRBV7-2 . CASSLIGYEQYF TGTGCCAGCAGCTTAATTGGGTACGAGCAGTACTTC
many TRBJ2-7 TRBV9 . CASSPVSGTYEQYF TGTGCCAGCAGCCCAGTCTCCGGTACCTACGAGCAGTACTTC
many TRBJ1-5 TRBV20-1 TRBD1 CSAGDREGQPQHF TGCAGTGCCGGGGACAGGGAGGGTCAGCCCCAGCATTTT
few TRBJ2-5 TRBV12-3/TRBV12-4 . CASSLRLETQYF TGTGCCAGCAGTTTAAGGCTGGAGACCCAGTACTTC
many TRBJ2-5 TRBV5-1 . CASSLDSWEGTQYF TGCGCCAGCAGCTTGGACAGTTGGGAAGGGACCCAGTACTTC
. TRBJ2-7 TRBV7-2 TRBD2 CASSLRRGYEQYF TGTGCCAGCAGCTTAAGGCGGGGGTACGAGCAGTACTTC
many TRBJ2-7 TRBV3-1 TRBD1 CASSRGTGGDYEQYF TGTGCCAGCAGCCGAGGGACAGGGGGGGACTACGAGCAGTACTTC
many TRBJ2-7 TRBV30 . CAWNSRGRRDEQYF TGTGCCTGGAATTCTAGGGGTAGGCGCGACGAGCAGTACTTC
. TRBJ1-1 TRBV2 TRBD1 CASLRQGRAEAFF TGTGCCAGCCTTCGACAGGGGAGGGCTGAAGCTTTCTTT